A single sample is the source of the 19 T cell receptor beta chains below, sequenced in a study of blood T cell repertoires in COVID-19. The method was immunoSEQ multiplex PCR; TCRdb's version includes in-frame clones alone and lacks a portion of them. The sample contains approximately 300,000 clones, 70% to 90% of which appear only once. The sequenced sample was PBMCs or T cells enriched from blood (not recorded which). The source of these receptors is a woman aged 18-29 years who had recovered from COVID-19.

The DNA for the CDR3 is TGTGCCAGCAGCCCCTCGGTTGGGCTACCCAATGAGCAGTTCTTC. Amino acids: CASSPSVGLPNEQFF. The chain employs TRBV5-4 and TRBJ2-1, with no clear D. This CDR3 is 15 amino acids long. Germline lookup yields CDR1 SGHNT and CDR2 YYREEE (reference sequence). Trimming left V 4 bases short and J 6 bases short, with 17 bases between.

J is TRBJ1-2 and V is TRBV5-1; maybe TRBD1 (5 bases). Germline assignment: CDR1 SGHRS and CDR2 YFSETQ. CDR3 length equals 15 residues. The V and J ends lost 3 bases and 8 bases respectively, with 20 bases between them. The CDR3 DNA reads TGCGCCAGCAGCTCTGGACAAGCCGCCTTATTAGGCTACACCTTC. Protein sequence: CASSSGQAALLGYTF.

This sequence joins TRBV18 and TRBJ2-1; D may be TRBD2 (6 bases). The germline V gene has CDR1 KGHSH and CDR2 LQKENI. The V end lost 2 bases, the J end lost 8 bases, and 10 bases lay between the germline ends. This CDR3 is built from 13 residues. CDR3 in DNA: TGTGCCAGCTCACCAGGAACGGGGGATGAGCAGTTCTTC. Translated, it gives CASSPGTGDEQFF. The variable domain in full, with the rest retrieved from reference TRBV18 and TRBJ2-1, is NAGVMQNPRHLVRRRGQEARLRCSPMKGHSHVYWYRQLPEEGLKFMVYLQKENIIDESGMPKERFSAEFPKEGPSILRIQQVVRGDSAAYFCASSPGTGDEQFFGPGTRLTVL.

The chain is built from TRBV5-4 and TRBJ1-2; the match to TRBD1 covers 7 bases. CDR3 length: 14 amino acids. Looked up from germline, CDR1 is SGHNT and CDR2 is YYREEE (reference sequence). J gave up 8 bases and V 4 bases, and 11 bases lay outside the gene matches. CDR3 nucleotides: TGTGCCAGCAGCCCAGACCAGGGGGGTTGGGGCTACACCTTC. Translated: CASSPDQGGWGYTF.

The J gene is TRBJ1-1, the V gene TRBV5-1; D gene unclear. This CDR3 spans 12 amino acids. Germline values: CDR1 SGHRS, CDR2 YFSETQ. Deletions cut 2 bases from V and 5 bases from J, with 7 bases between. In DNA, the CDR3 is TGCGCCAGCAGCTTCCCGGGAACTGAAGCTTTCTTT. Its translation is CASSFPGTEAFF.

This chain connects TRBV11-2 to TRBJ1-1, with D perhaps TRBD1 (6 bases). CDR3 length equals 16 residues. V lost 2 bases to trimming and J lost 2 bases, with 15 bases between them. Looked up from germline, CDR1 is SGHAT and CDR2 is FQNNGV. For the CDR3, the DNA is TGTGCCAGCAGCTTAAGGCCAGCAGGGGCCAACACTGAAGCTTTCTTT. This encodes CASSLRPAGANTEAFF.

The chain joins TRBV27 to TRBJ1-2; D is possibly TRBD1 (6 bases). V dropped 1 base and J dropped 4 bases, with 16 bases sitting between them. CDR3 length: 16 amino acids. Germline loops: CDR1 MNHEY, CDR2 SMNVEV (reference sequence). The CDR3 DNA reads TGTGCCAGCAGTTTATTACCTCAGGGGCCTCTCTATGGCTACACCTTC. As protein: CASSLLPQGPLYGYTF.

The chain is built from TRBV7-9 and TRBJ2-1; 11 bases align to TRBD2. The CDR3 consists of 15 residues. Germline V gene sequence: CDR1 SEHNR, CDR2 FQNEAQ (reference sequence). V trimming: 1 base; J trimming: 6 bases; junction bases outside the gene matches: 2. The CDR3 loop is CASSLVAGGPNEQFF. Here the CDR3 DNA reads TGTGCCAGCAGCTTAGTAGCGGGGGGGCCCAATGAGCAGTTCTTC.

The chain has TRBV19 and TRBJ1-3; D call uncertain. The V and J ends lost 11 bases and 0 bases respectively, with 11 bases between them. Looked up from germline, CDR1 is LNHDA and CDR2 is SQIVND (reference sequence). CDR3 length equals 13 residues. The CDR3 DNA is TGTGCCGCGAGGGCGAGCTCTGGAAACACCATATATTTT. It codes for CAARASSGNTIYF.

The V and J genes are TRBV5-8 and TRBJ2-3; a possible D gene is TRBD2 (6 bases). There are 15 residues in the CDR3. Germline loops: CDR1 SGHTS, CDR2 YDEGEE. Trimming removed 0 bases from V and 2 bases from J, with 10 bases in between. CDR3: CASSLGVADTDTQYF. CDR3 sequence (DNA): TGTGCCAGCAGCTTGGGGGTAGCGGACACAGATACGCAGTATTTT.

J is TRBJ1-4 and V is TRBV6-5; 9 bases agree with TRBD1. V lost 1 base, J lost 7 bases, and 4 bases stayed unmatched. Germline CDR1 is MNHEY and CDR2 is SVGAGI. The CDR3 loop spans 15 amino acids. In DNA, the CDR3 is TGTGCCAGCAGTTACTTGGGACAGGGAGGTGAAAAACTGTTTTTT. Protein product: CASSYLGQGGEKLFF.

The genes are TRBV5-1 and TRBJ1-4; D is ambiguous. Trimming took off 0 bases at V and 5 bases at J, with 8 bases between the two ends. The CDR3 runs 14 residues. CDR1 and CDR2 (germline): SGHRS, YFSETQ. The CDR3 region has the DNA TGCGCCAGCAGCTTGGAGAGGGAGAATGAAAAACTGTTTTTT. This sequence encodes CASSLERENEKLFF.

This clone was detected only a few times. This chain connects TRBV4-1 to TRBJ2-1; D is unclear. With 1 base removed from V and 8 bases from J, the gap between germline ends came to 9 bases. The CDR3 is 13 residues long. Looked up from germline, CDR1 is MGHRA and CDR2 is YSYEKL. The CDR3 region has the DNA TGCGCCAGCAGCCAAGGATGGCAGGATGAGCAGTTCTTC. Translated, it gives CASSQGWQDEQFF.

CDR3 nucleotide sequence: TGCGCCAGCAGTGAGGGGACAGGGGGAGTCTATGGCTACACCTTC. This codes for CASSEGTGGVYGYTF. V gene TRBV10-1 combines with J gene TRBJ1-2; 11 bases agree with TRBD1. Germline trimming cut 2 bases from V and 4 bases from J; bases unmatched to any gene: 3. CDR1 is WNHNN and CDR2 is SYGVQD in the germline V gene (reference sequence). This CDR3 is 15 amino acids long.

V and J are TRBV28 and TRBJ1-2; 7 bases are shared with TRBD1. Unmatched junction bases numbered 8, after V lost 7 bases and J lost 3 bases. This CDR3 has 14 residues. Germline-derived CDR1 and CDR2 are MDHEN and SYDVKM. CDR3 DNA: TGTGCCAGCACCCCAGTAGGACAGGACTATGGCTACACCTTC. Its protein product is CASTPVGQDYGYTF.

The chain has TRBV5-5 and TRBJ2-2, with D hard to call. Per germline, CDR1 SGHKS and CDR2 YYEKEE (reference sequence). The CDR3 loop spans 13 amino acids. Trimming shortened V by 4 bases and J by 3 bases, and 7 bases separated the two germline ends. This CDR3 reads CASSGADTGELFF. CDR3 nucleotide sequence: TGTGCCAGCAGCGGTGCGGACACCGGGGAGCTGTTTTTT.

The chain combines TRBV28 with TRBJ2-1, with TRBD2 matching 9 bases. The CDR3 consists of 17 residues. CDR1 and CDR2 (germline): MDHEN, SYDVKM. With 4 bases clipped from V and 4 bases from J, the junction kept 11 bases outside the gene matches. The DNA for the CDR3 is TGTGCCAGCAGTTCTCCCGTCCGCGGGAGGGAGTACAATGAGCAGTTCTTC. It encodes CASSSPVRGREYNEQFF.

This sequence joins TRBV15 and TRBJ1-6; D gene ambiguous. V was shortened by 8 bases and J by 8 bases, with 13 bases between the two germline ends. Germline CDR1 and CDR2: LNHNV and YYDKDF (reference sequence). CDR3 length: 13 residues. CDR3 in amino acids: CATAQYSDSPLHF. As DNA, the CDR3 is TGTGCCACCGCCCAATATAGCGATTCACCCCTCCACTTT. Combining the CDR3 with reference TRBV15 and TRBJ1-6 gives the whole variable domain DAMVIQNPRYQVTQFGKPVTLSCSQTLNHNVMYWYQQKSSQAPKLLFHYYDKDFNNEADTPDNFQSRRPNTSFCFLDIRSPGLGDTAMYLCATAQYSDSPLHFGNGTRLTVT.

In DNA, the CDR3 is TGTGCCAGCAGCTTACAGGGGCCGGGGTACGAGCAGTACTTC. This codes for CASSLQGPGYEQYF. The gene calls are TRBV7-9 and TRBJ2-7; D is perhaps TRBD1 (6 bases). The CDR3 is made up of 14 amino acids. CDR1 and CDR2 from the germline V gene are SEHNR and FQNEAQ (reference sequence). Trimming took off 2 bases at V and 4 bases at J, with 12 bases between the two ends.